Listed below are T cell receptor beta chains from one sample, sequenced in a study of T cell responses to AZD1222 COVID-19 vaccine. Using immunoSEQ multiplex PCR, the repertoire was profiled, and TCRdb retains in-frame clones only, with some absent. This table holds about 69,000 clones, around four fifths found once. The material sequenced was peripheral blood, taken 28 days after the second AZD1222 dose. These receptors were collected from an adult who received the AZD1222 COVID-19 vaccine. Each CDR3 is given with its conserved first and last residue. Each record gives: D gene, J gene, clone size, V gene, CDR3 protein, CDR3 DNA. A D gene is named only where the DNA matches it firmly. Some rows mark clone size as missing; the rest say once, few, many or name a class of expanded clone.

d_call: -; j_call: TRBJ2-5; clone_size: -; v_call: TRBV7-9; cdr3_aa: CASSLEVVGETQYF; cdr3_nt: TGTGCCAGCAGCTTAGAGGTAGTTGGGGAGACCCAGTACTTC
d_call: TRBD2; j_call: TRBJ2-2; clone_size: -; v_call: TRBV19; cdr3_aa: CASSASGRAGELFF; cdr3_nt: TGTGCCAGTAGTGCTTCAGGGAGGGCCGGGGAGCTGTTTTTT
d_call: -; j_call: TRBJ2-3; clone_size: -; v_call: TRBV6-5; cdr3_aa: CASSYSYERTDTQYF; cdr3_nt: TGTGCCAGCAGTTACTCGTACGAGCGCACAGATACGCAGTATTTT
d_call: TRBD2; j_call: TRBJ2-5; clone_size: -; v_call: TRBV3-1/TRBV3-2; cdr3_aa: CASSQGGTSGRPFQETQYF; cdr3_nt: TGTGCCAGCAGCCAAGGCGGGACTAGCGGGAGACCGTTCCAAGAGACCCAGTACTTC
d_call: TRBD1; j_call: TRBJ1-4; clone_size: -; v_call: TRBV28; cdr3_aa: CASTTGGSGEKLFF; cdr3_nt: TGTGCCAGCACTACAGGGGGCTCGGGTGAAAAACTGTTTTTT
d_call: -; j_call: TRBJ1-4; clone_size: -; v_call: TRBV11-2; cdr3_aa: CASSLWAGEMEKLFF; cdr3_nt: TGTGCCAGCAGCTTATGGGCGGGGGAGATGGAAAAACTGTTTTTT
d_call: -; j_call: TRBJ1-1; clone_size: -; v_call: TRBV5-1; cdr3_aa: CASSLTARGSEAFF; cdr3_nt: TGCGCCAGCAGCTTGACCGCCCGGGGGTCTGAAGCTTTCTTT
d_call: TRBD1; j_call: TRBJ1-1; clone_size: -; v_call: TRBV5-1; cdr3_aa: CASSSGQGGTEAFF; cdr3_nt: TGCGCCAGCAGCTCCGGACAGGGAGGCACTGAAGCTTTCTTT
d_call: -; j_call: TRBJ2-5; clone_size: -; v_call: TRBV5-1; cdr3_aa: CASSSGPMKETQYF; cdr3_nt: TGCGCCAGCAGCTCGGGACCAATGAAAGAGACCCAGTACTTC
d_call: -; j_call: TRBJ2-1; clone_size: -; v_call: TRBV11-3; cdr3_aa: CASSLGVLALNEQFF; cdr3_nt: TGTGCCAGCAGCTTAGGGGTGCTAGCCCTAAATGAGCAGTTCTTC
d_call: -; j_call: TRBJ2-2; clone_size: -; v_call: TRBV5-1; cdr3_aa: CASSLSAKNTGELFF; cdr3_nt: TGCGCCAGCAGCTTATCAGCGAAGAACACCGGGGAGCTGTTTTTT
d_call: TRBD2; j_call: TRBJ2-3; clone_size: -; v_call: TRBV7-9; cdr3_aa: CASSLMGGGPDTQYF; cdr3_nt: TGTGCCAGCAGCTTAATGGGCGGGGGGCCCGATACGCAGTATTTT
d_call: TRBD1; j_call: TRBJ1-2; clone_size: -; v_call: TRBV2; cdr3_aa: CASGDRKNGYTF; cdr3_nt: TGTGCCAGCGGGGACAGGAAGAATGGCTACACCTTC
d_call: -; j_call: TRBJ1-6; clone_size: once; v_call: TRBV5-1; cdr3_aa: CASSFDSSPLHF; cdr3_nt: TGCGCCAGCAGCTTTGACAGCTCACCCCTCCACTTT
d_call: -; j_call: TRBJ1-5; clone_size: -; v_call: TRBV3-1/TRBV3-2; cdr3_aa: CASSFNSNQPQHF; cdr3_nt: TGTGCCAGCAGCTTTAATAGCAATCAGCCCCAGCATTTT
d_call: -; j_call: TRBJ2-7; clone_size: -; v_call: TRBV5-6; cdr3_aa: CASSLAHEQYF; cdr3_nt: TGTGCCAGCAGCTTGGCTCACGAGCAGTACTTC
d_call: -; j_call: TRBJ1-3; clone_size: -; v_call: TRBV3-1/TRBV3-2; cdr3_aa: CASSQGRGPGNTIYF; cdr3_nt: TGTGCCAGCAGCCAAGGCAGGGGCCCCGGAAACACCATATATTTT
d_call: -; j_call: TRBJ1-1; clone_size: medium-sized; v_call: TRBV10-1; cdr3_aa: CASSEVYSNTEAFF; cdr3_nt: TGCGCCAGCAGTGAAGTCTACTCGAACACTGAAGCTTTCTTT
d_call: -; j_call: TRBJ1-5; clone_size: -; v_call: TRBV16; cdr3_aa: CASSQLPRRGARVQPQHF; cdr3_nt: TGTGCCAGCAGCCAATTGCCAAGACGGGGGGCCAGGGTTCAGCCCCAGCATTTT
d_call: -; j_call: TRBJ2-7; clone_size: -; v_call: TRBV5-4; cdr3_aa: CASSWGGGEQYF; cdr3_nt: TGTGCCAGCAGCTGGGGAGGGGGGGAGCAGTACTTC
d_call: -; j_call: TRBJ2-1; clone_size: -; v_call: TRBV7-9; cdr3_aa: CASSRSPVVSKVPYNEQFF; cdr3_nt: TGTGCCAGCAGCCGATCCCCGGTTGTGTCTAAAGTCCCCTACAATGAGCAGTTCTTC
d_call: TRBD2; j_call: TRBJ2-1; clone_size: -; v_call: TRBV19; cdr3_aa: CASSIEGLAANEQFF; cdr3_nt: TGTGCCAGTAGTATAGAGGGACTAGCGGCCAATGAGCAGTTCTTC
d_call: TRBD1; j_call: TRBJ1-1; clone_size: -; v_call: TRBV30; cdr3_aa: CAGDRGAEAFF; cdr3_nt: TGTGCAGGGGACAGGGGTGCTGAAGCTTTCTTT
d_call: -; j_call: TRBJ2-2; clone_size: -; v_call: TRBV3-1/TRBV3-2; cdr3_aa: CASSHLSNTGELFF; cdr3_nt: TGTGCCAGCAGCCACCTTTCGAACACCGGGGAGCTGTTTTTT
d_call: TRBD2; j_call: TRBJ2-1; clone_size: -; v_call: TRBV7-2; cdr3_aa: CASSSLAEAYNEQFF; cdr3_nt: TGTGCCAGCAGCTCGCTAGCGGAAGCCTACAATGAGCAGTTCTTC
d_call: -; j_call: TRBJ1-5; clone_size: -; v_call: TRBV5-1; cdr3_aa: CASSWGPPGGNQPQHF; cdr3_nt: TGCGCCAGCAGCTGGGGGCCCCCAGGGGGCAATCAGCCCCAGCATTTT
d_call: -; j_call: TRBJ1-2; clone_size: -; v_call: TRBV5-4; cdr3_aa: CASSWLGGNYGYTF; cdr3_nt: TGTGCCAGCAGCTGGCTAGGCGGAAACTATGGCTACACCTTC
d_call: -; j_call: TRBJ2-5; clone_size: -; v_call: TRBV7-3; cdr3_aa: CASSLTSLETQYF; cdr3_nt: TGTGCCAGCAGCTTAACTAGTCTGGAGACCCAGTACTTC
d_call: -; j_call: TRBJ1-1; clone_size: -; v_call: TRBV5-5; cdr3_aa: CASSLNPWTEAFF; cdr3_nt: TGTGCCAGCAGCTTGAACCCTTGGACTGAAGCTTTCTTT
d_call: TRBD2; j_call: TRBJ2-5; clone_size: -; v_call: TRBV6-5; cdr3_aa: CASSYPLAGGEETQYF; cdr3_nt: TGTGCCAGCAGTTACCCCCTAGCGGGAGGAGAAGAGACCCAGTACTTC
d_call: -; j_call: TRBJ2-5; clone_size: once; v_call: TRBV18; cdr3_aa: CASSSRTGPLRGETQYF; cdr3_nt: TGTGCCAGCTCATCCAGAACCGGACCCCTCAGGGGCGAGACCCAGTACTTC
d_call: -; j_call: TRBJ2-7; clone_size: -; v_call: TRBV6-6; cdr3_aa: CASSPSGGGYEQYF; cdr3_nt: TGTGCCAGCAGTCCGTCGGGGGGCGGCTACGAGCAGTACTTC
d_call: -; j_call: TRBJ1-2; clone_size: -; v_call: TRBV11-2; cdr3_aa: CASSLAPDTNYGYTF; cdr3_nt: TGTGCCAGCAGCTTAGCCCCGGACACTAACTATGGCTACACCTTC
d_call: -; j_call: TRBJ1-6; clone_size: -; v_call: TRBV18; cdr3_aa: CASSANDSPLHF; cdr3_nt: TGTGCCAGCTCAGCCAACGATTCACCCCTCCACTTT
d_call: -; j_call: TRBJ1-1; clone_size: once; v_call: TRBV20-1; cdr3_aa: CSAQTGPKAFF; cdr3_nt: TGCAGTGCGCAGACAGGACCTAAAGCTTTCTTT
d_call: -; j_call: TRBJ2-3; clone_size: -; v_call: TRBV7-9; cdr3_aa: CAGRRGFTDTQYF; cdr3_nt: TGTGCCGGGCGAAGGGGGTTCACAGATACGCAGTATTTT
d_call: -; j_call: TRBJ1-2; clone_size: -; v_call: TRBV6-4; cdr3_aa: CAREETFGDPPNNYGYTF; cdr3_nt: TGTGCCAGAGAGGAAACTTTTGGCGATCCCCCTAATAACTATGGCTACACCTTC
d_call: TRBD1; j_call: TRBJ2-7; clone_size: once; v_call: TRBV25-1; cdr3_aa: CASSSYATGTRVGEQYF; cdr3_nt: TGTGCCAGCAGTTCGTACGCGACAGGGACCAGAGTTGGGGAGCAGTACTTC
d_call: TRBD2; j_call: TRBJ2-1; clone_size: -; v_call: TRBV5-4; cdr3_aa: CASSLVKAGGEQFF; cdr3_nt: TGTGCCAGCAGCTTGGTAAAGGCGGGAGGCGAGCAGTTCTTC
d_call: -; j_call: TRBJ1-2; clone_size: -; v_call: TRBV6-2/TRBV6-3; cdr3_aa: CASSSFAQRYYGYTF; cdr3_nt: TGTGCCAGCAGCTCATTCGCCCAGAGGTACTATGGCTACACCTTC
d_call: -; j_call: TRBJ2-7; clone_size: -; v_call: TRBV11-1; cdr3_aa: CASSRVGGSPYEQYF; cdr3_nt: TGTGCCAGCAGCCGAGTAGGAGGGAGCCCCTACGAGCAGTACTTC
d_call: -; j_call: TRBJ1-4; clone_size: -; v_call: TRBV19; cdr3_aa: CASRTTSTNEKLFF; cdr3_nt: TGTGCCAGTAGGACGACCTCAACTAATGAAAAACTGTTTTTT
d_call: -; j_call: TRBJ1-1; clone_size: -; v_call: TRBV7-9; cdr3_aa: CASSVLGAVGEAFF; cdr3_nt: TGTGCCAGCAGCGTCTTAGGGGCTGTCGGTGAAGCTTTCTTT
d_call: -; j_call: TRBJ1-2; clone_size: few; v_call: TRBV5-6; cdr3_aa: CASSLVIGGGYTF; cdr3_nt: TGTGCCAGCAGCTTGGTAATTGGAGGCGGCTACACCTTC
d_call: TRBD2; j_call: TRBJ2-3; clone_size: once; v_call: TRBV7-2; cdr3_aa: CASTLAGRTDTQYF; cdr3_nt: TGTGCCAGCACCCTAGCGGGGAGAACAGATACGCAGTATTTT
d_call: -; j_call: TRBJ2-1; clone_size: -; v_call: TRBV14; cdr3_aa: CASSPSRGFNEQFF; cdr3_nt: TGTGCCAGCAGCCCGTCTCGCGGGTTCAATGAGCAGTTCTTC
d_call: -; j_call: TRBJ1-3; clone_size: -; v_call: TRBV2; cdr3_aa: CASSDRGNTIYF; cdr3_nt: TGTGCCAGCAGTGATAGGGGAAACACCATATATTTT
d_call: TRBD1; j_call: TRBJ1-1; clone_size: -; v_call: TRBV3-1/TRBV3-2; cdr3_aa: CASSQVDRGEAFF; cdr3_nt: TGTGCCAGCAGCCAAGTGGACAGGGGTGAAGCTTTCTTT
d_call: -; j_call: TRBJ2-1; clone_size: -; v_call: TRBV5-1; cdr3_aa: CASSAQSSYNEQFF; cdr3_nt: TGCGCCAGCAGCGCACAAAGCTCCTACAATGAGCAGTTCTTC
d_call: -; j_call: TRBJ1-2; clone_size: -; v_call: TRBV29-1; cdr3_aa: CSVLRTESGYGYTF; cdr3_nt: TGCAGCGTTCTCCGTACAGAATCGGGCTACGGCTACACCTTC
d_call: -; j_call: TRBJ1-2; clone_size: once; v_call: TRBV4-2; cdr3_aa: CASSQDSGAYGYTF; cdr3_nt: TGTGCCAGCAGCCAAGATTCAGGGGCGTATGGCTACACCTTC
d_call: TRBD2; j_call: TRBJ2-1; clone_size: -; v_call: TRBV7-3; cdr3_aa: CASSSRGDNNEQFF; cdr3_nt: TGTGCCAGCAGCTCTCGGGGGGATAACAATGAGCAGTTCTTC
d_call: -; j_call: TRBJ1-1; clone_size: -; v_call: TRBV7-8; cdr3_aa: CASTRIRGTEAFF; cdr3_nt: TGTGCCAGCACCCGTATACGGGGCACTGAAGCTTTCTTT
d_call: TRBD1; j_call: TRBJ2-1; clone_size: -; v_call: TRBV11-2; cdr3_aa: CASSFSGGSINEQFF; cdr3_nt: TGTGCCAGCAGCTTTTCAGGGGGCAGCATCAATGAGCAGTTCTTC